The next 32 T cell receptor beta chains were all read from a single sample in a study of cytomegalovirus exposure and HLA in healthy donors. Using immunoSEQ multiplex PCR, the repertoire was profiled, and TCRdb retains in-frame clones only, with some absent. The profile covers approximately 160,000 clones, with almost 85% appearing a single time and roughly 10% taken by the ten largest. The sample comprised PBMCs. The receptors come from a man under 40 in good health and CMV-seropositive.

The chain combines TRBV5-4 with TRBJ2-7; perhaps TRBD2 as D (6 bases). Trimming removed 4 bases from V and 5 bases from J, with 7 bases in between. The CDR3 sequence is 11 residues long. The germline gives CDR1 SGHNT, CDR2 YYREEE (reference sequence). CDR3 protein: CASSPGDEQYF. In DNA, the CDR3 is TGTGCCAGCAGCCCGGGGGACGAGCAGTACTTC.

In this sample, this clone turned up once. The chain is built from TRBV5-6 and TRBJ1-1; a weak D match, TRBD1 (6 bases). CDR3 length: 14 residues. In germline, CDR1 is SGHDT, CDR2 YYEEEE. With 1 base removed from V and 6 bases from J, the gap between germline ends came to 13 bases. In DNA form, the CDR3 reads TGTGCCAGCAGCTTGTTTCAGGGGCAGTCTGAAGCTTTCTTT. Protein sequence: CASSLFQGQSEAFF.

The gene calls are TRBV30 and TRBJ1-5; D not resolved. The V gene's germline CDR1 is GTSNPN and CDR2 SVGIG (reference sequence). Trimming stripped 2 bases from V and 0 bases from J, with 14 bases between. CDR3 length: 16 residues. The CDR3 sequence is CAWSIGVTFSNQPQHF. The CDR3 bases are TGTGCCTGGAGTATCGGAGTAACCTTTAGCAATCAGCCCCAGCATTTT.

This clone appeared once. The rearrangement joins TRBV11-2 to TRBJ2-7; perhaps TRBD2 as D (6 bases). Trimming stripped 8 bases from V and 0 bases from J, with 17 bases between. There are 15 residues in the CDR3. Looked up from germline, CDR1 is SGHAT and CDR2 is FQNNGV. In nucleotides, the CDR3 is TGTGCCAGCGCTGGGAGGCTCTACCCCTCCTACGAGCAGTACTTC. This translates into CASAGRLYPSYEQYF.

The chain couples TRBV28 to TRBJ1-1; D not certain. Germline CDR1 MDHEN, CDR2 SYDVKM. Trimming left V 6 bases short and J 0 bases short, with 17 bases between. This CDR3 spans 16 amino acids. The CDR3 spells CASRERVHSMNTEAFF. CDR3 sequence (DNA): TGTGCCAGCAGGGAGAGGGTCCATTCTATGAACACTGAAGCTTTCTTT.

The J gene is TRBJ1-1, the V gene TRBV13, with 9 nucleotides matching TRBD1. Germline loops: CDR1 PRHDT, CDR2 FYEKMQ (reference sequence). The V and J ends lost 7 bases and 6 bases, in that order; junction bases with no gene match: 9. This CDR3 spans 14 amino acids. The CDR3 DNA is TGTGCCAGCACCGAAGGACAGGGGAAAGCTGAAGCTTTCTTT. Translated, it gives CASTEGQGKAEAFF.

This chain links TRBV5-1 with TRBJ2-5; TRBD2 matches 12 bases. V lost 0 bases, J lost 5 bases, and 5 bases stayed unmatched. Germline V lookup: CDR1 SGHRS, CDR2 YFSETQ. This CDR3 is 16 amino acids long. The chain's CDR3 is CASSLVLAGGQETQYF. CDR3 bases: TGCGCCAGCAGCTTGGTACTAGCGGGAGGTCAGGAGACCCAGTACTTC.

Concerning this clone itself: Other DNA variants within this sample encode the same CDR3. The chain employs TRBV6-5 and TRBJ2-7; 9 nucleotides line up with TRBD1. J was trimmed by 7 bases and V by 2 bases; bases with no gene match: 3. Germline V CDR1 and CDR2: MNHEY, SVGAGI. The CDR3 sequence is 13 residues long. For the CDR3, the DNA is TGTGCCAGCAGTTACGGGACAGGGTATGAGCAGTACTTC. It is translated as CASSYGTGYEQYF.

This chain uses TRBV6-1 with TRBJ1-5, with D unclear. CDR1 and CDR2 (germline): MNHNS, SASEGT. The CDR3 is 16 residues long. With 3 bases removed from V and 0 bases from J, the gap between germline ends came to 12 bases. CDR3 sequence reads: CASSEISNYSNQPQHF. The CDR3 region has the DNA TGTGCCAGCAGTGAGATATCAAACTATAGCAATCAGCCCCAGCATTTT.

V usage is TRBV7-9 and J usage is TRBJ1-2; 8 bases align to TRBD1. Trimming at V came to 5 bases and at J to 2 bases, leaving 7 bases not matched to a gene. This CDR3 is 15 amino acids long. Looked up from germline, CDR1 is SEHNR and CDR2 is FQNEAQ (reference sequence). CDR3 in DNA: TGTGCCAGCAGCCCCCGACAGGGGCCGAACTATGGCTACACCTTC. It translates to CASSPRQGPNYGYTF.

The chain joins TRBV28 to TRBJ2-1; 7 nucleotides line up with TRBD2. The CDR3 covers 13 residues. CDR1 and CDR2 (germline): MDHEN, SYDVKM. V lost 6 bases and J lost 2; bases outside the gene matches: 1. The CDR3 spells CASRSGAYNEQFF. The CDR3 coding sequence is TGTGCCAGCAGAAGCGGGGCCTACAATGAGCAGTTCTTC.

This rearrangement joins TRBV5-1 to TRBJ1-3, with D uncertain. V was clipped by 4 bases and J by 3 bases, with 11 bases between them. The CDR3 has 14 residues. Germline loops: CDR1 SGHRS, CDR2 YFSETQ. The CDR3 sequence: CASSLAGNGNTIYF. CDR3 DNA sequence: TGCGCCAGCAGCCTGGCCGGGAATGGAAACACCATATATTTT.

The chain carries TRBV6-4 and TRBJ2-2; D is unclear. The germline V gene encodes CDR1 MRHNA and CDR2 SNTAGT. V was pared by 4 bases and J by 0 bases, with 3 bases between. The CDR3 is made up of 13 amino acids. CDR3 sequence (DNA): TGTGCCAGCAGTGTTACGAACACCGGGGAGCTGTTTTTT. Its protein product is CASSVTNTGELFF.

The chain is built from TRBV27 and TRBJ1-2; tentatively, D is TRBD1 (5 bases). The CDR3 extends over 15 amino acids. Germline assignment: CDR1 MNHEY and CDR2 SMNVEV (reference sequence). The V end was cut by 2 bases, the J end by 4 bases, with 14 bases between. Here the CDR3 DNA reads TGTGCCAGCAGTTTAAAGGGGCCAAGGGTCTATGGCTACACCTTC. As protein: CASSLKGPRVYGYTF.

The J gene is TRBJ2-7, the V gene TRBV5-1, with a possible D match to TRBD1 (7 bases). Trimming stripped 4 bases from V and 6 bases from J, with 17 bases between. The germline V gene encodes CDR1 SGHRS and CDR2 YFSETQ. The CDR3 is 14 residues long. The DNA of the CDR3 is TGCGCCAGCAGCCTCCTGAGGCAGGGGGGCGAGCAGTACTTC. It translates to CASSLLRQGGEQYF.

V usage is TRBV7-6 and J usage is TRBJ1-2, with D possibly matching TRBD1 (5 bases). Germline V lookup: CDR1 SGHVS, CDR2 FNYEAQ. V shed 5 bases and J shed 7 bases, with 20 bases lying between them. This CDR3 has 15 amino acids. The CDR3 nucleotides read TGTGCCAGCAGCGCCGGGCAGGGTATACCCTTTGGCTACACCTTC. This translates into CASSAGQGIPFGYTF.

This clone was detected ten times or more. This chain links TRBV5-6 with TRBJ2-1; 9 nucleotides align to TRBD2. Germline V gene data show CDR1 as SGHDT and CDR2 as YYEEEE. V was pared by 4 bases and J by 1 base, with 3 bases of the junction left unmatched. The CDR3 has 15 amino acids. The CDR3 DNA reads TGTGCCAGCAGCAAGACTAGCGGTTCCTACAATGAGCAGTTCTTC. Translation: CASSKTSGSYNEQFF.

The chain has TRBV19 and TRBJ2-5; D is possibly TRBD2 (6 bases). CDR1 is LNHDA, CDR2 SQIVND, per germline (reference sequence). CDR3 size: 16 residues. The V end lost 3 bases, the J end lost 5 bases, and 19 bases lay between the germline ends. The CDR3 region has the DNA TGTGCCAGTAGTATTCCGGGACTTCGGGCAAGGGAGACCCAGTACTTC. Protein product: CASSIPGLRARETQYF.

The chain is built from TRBV11-2 and TRBJ2-7, with 13 bases matching TRBD2. Trimming at V came to 5 bases and at J to 4 bases, leaving 2 bases not matched to a gene. The CDR3 extends over 14 amino acids. Germline V gives CDR1 SGHAT, CDR2 FQNNGV. CDR3 sequence reads: CASSPGLAGYEQYF. DNA for the CDR3: TGTGCCAGCAGCCCGGGACTAGCGGGGTACGAGCAGTACTTC.

The chain carries TRBV11-3 and TRBJ2-2, with D uncertain. This CDR3 has 11 amino acids. Germline V gene sequence: CDR1 SGHNT, CDR2 YENEEA. V lost 5 bases, J lost 8 bases, and 6 bases lay in between. The CDR3 is CASSLPGELFF. In DNA form, the CDR3 reads TGTGCCAGCAGCCTACCGGGGGAGCTGTTTTTT. The whole variable domain, filled in from reference TRBV11-3 and TRBJ2-2, reads EAGVVQSPRYKIIEKKQPVAFWCNPISGHNTLYWYLQNLGQGPELLIRYENEEAVDDSQLPKDRFSAERLKGVDSTLKIQPAELGDSAVYLCASSLPGELFFGEGSRLTVL.

V usage is TRBV11-3 and J usage is TRBJ2-1; possible D gene TRBD1, 6 bases. The CDR3 extends over 15 amino acids. V lost 5 bases and J lost 4, with 15 bases in between. In germline, CDR1 is SGHNT, CDR2 YENEEA. The CDR3 region is CASSRRTDSYNEQFF. For the CDR3, the DNA is TGTGCCAGCAGCCGAAGGACAGATTCGTACAATGAGCAGTTCTTC.

This clone was recorded a few times. This sequence joins TRBV9 and TRBJ1-4, with 10 nucleotides matching TRBD1. Germline V gene data show CDR1 as SGDLS and CDR2 as YYNGEE. The CDR3 is made up of 15 amino acids. V dropped 5 bases and J dropped 8; count of bases not matched to a gene: 9. Written as DNA, the CDR3 is TGTGCCAGCAGTTCCCTGGGACAGGGGATCGAAAAACTGTTTTTT. Translated: CASSSLGQGIEKLFF.

V is TRBV19 and J is TRBJ1-3; D uncertain. Germline CDR1 LNHDA, CDR2 SQIVND (reference sequence). This CDR3 contains 12 residues. V lost 8 bases to trimming and J lost 0 bases, with 5 bases between them. The CDR3 region has the DNA TGTGCCAGTCGACTCTCTGGAAACACCATATATTTT. It encodes CASRLSGNTIYF.

This clone has more than one count but fewer than ten. CDR3 sequence (DNA): TGTGCCAGCAGCTATCAGCGGGACTACGAGCAGTACTTC. Protein: CASSYQRDYEQYF. This chain connects TRBV6-1 to TRBJ2-7; 7 nucleotides agree with TRBD2. The germline V gene has CDR1 MNHNS and CDR2 SASEGT. There are 13 residues in the CDR3. With 6 bases clipped from V and 3 bases from J, the junction kept 5 bases outside the gene matches.

The chain combines TRBV9 with TRBJ1-1; D unresolved. With 0 bases removed from V and 3 bases from J, the gap between germline ends came to 12 bases. Germline V gives CDR1 SGDLS, CDR2 YYNGEE. This CDR3 has 15 amino acids. The CDR3 nucleotides are TGTGCCAGCAGCGTAGTCGGAGACGGGTACACTGAAGCTTTCTTT. It yields the protein CASSVVGDGYTEAFF.

This chain uses TRBV5-1 with TRBJ1-4, with 7 bases aligning to TRBD1. This CDR3 contains 15 residues. In germline, CDR1 is SGHRS, CDR2 YFSETQ. With V trimmed by 0 bases and J by 7 bases, 6 bases remained unmatched. The CDR3 reads CASSLAQGEIEKLFF. The CDR3 region has the DNA TGCGCCAGCAGCTTGGCGCAGGGGGAAATTGAAAAACTGTTTTTT.

The chain carries TRBV27 and TRBJ2-5, with 10 positions matching TRBD2. The CDR3 contains 15 residues. After removal of 1 base from V and 7 bases from J, the junction contained 6 bases not matched to a gene. Germline values: CDR1 MNHEY, CDR2 SMNVEV (reference sequence). For the CDR3, the DNA is TGTGCCAGCAGTTTATGGCCTAGCGGGAGCGGGACCCAGTACTTC. Its protein is CASSLWPSGSGTQYF.

This chain links TRBV29-1 with TRBJ2-6, with a weak D call TRBD2 (5 bases). The CDR3 runs to 14 residues. In germline, CDR1 is SQVTM, CDR2 ANQGSEA. Here the CDR3 DNA reads TGCTCCTTTGCGGGCGTTTCTGGGGCCAACGTCCTGACTTTC. It encodes CSFAGVSGANVLTF.

The V gene is TRBV7-9, the J gene TRBJ2-7; a possible D gene is TRBD1 (5 bases). There are 13 residues in the CDR3. Germline CDR1 is SEHNR and CDR2 is FQNEAQ (reference sequence). V dropped 5 bases and J dropped 2 bases, with 10 bases sitting between them. The CDR3 DNA is TGTGCCAGCAGCCGTGACAGCACCTACGAGCAGTACTTC. Translated, it gives CASSRDSTYEQYF.

The V call is TRBV6-5, the J call TRBJ1-4, with 7 bases matching TRBD1. V shed 4 bases and J 4 bases; nucleotides not matched to a gene: 9. Germline CDR1 and CDR2: MNHEY and SVGAGI. This CDR3 is 16 amino acids long. This chain's CDR3 is CASSFTGGQHNEKLFF. CDR3 in DNA: TGTGCCAGCAGTTTCACTGGGGGACAGCATAATGAAAAACTGTTTTTT.

V gene TRBV21-1 combines with J gene TRBJ2-2; the table calls TRBD1, which could not be checked here. TRBV21-1 is described as a pseudogene. The CDR3 runs to 15 residues. This chain's CDR3 is CASSKGQGNTGELFF. CDR3 in DNA: TGTGCCAGCAGCAAAGGACAGGGGAACACCGGGGAGCTGTTTTTT.

This clone appeared a single time. This chain connects TRBV9 to TRBJ1-2; 11 bases map to TRBD1. CDR3 length: 17 residues. The junction had 15 bases not matched to a gene; V was cut back by 4 bases and J by 7 bases. Looked up from germline, CDR1 is SGDLS and CDR2 is YYNGEE. The CDR3 nucleotides are TGTGCCAGCAGCTCTAAGTCAGGACAGGGGGCCAGAGGTGGCTACACCTTC. The encoded protein is CASSSKSGQGARGGYTF.